A single sample is the source of the 2 T cell receptor beta chains below, sequenced in a study of beta chain features in type 1 diabetes (dated by TCRdb to 2016 to 2018). Library construction relied on the immunoSEQ multiplex PCR assay. The High Capacity cDNA Reverse Transcription Kit was used to reverse transcribe all of the isolated RNA, meaning that expressed TCRB transcripts were what got sequenced. The table was pulled from immuneACCESS by TCRdb, which kept in-frame rearrangements only. Such tables lose some clones; where checked, under half of the loss comes from unresolved V genes, and the rest has no known cause. The sample table contains around 140,000 clones; only one count was recorded for under 11% of them. Together, the top ten hold around 1.2% of the sample. Sequenced sample: naive CD4+ T cells from blood. The label giving this sample's cell subset or site can be read as: true naive CD4+ T cells. These receptors originate from a man in his late teens or twenties in good health.

The chain recombines TRBV7-9 with TRBJ1-2; 12 positions match TRBD1. This CDR3 contains 17 residues. The germline CDR1 and CDR2 sequences are SEHNR and FQNEAQ (reference sequence). With 1 base clipped from V and 4 bases from J, the junction kept 7 bases outside the gene matches. CDR3 nucleotides: TGTGCCAGCAGCTTAGAAGGGACAGGGGGCGCGAGCTATGGCTACACCTTC. Translated, it gives CASSLEGTGGASYGYTF.

The V call is TRBV6-6, the J call TRBJ1-1; TRBD1 might be the D (5 bases). The CDR3 spans 12 residues. V lost 2 bases to trimming and J lost 8 bases, with 9 bases between them. CDR1 is MNHNY and CDR2 is SVGAGI in the germline V gene (reference sequence). This CDR3 is CASSYDGGEAFF. The CDR3 DNA reads TGTGCCAGCAGTTACGATGGGGGGGAAGCTTTCTTT.